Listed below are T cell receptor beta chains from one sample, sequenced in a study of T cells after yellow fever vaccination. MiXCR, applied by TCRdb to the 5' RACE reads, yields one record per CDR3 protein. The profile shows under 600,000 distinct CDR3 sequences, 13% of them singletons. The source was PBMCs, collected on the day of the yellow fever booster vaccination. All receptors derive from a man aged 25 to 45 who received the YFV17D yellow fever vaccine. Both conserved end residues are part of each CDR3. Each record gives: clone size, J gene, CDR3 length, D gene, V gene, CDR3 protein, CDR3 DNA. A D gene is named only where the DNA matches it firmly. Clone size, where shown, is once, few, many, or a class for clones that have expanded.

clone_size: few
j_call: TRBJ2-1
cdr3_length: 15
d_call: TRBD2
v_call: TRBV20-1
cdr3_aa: CSADLAGGSYNEQFF
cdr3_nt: TGCAGTGCAGACCTAGCGGGAGGGTCCTACAATGAGCAGTTCTTC

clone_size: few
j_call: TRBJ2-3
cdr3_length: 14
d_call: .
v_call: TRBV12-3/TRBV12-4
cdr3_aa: CASSLMETTDTQYF
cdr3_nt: TGTGCCAGCAGTTTAATGGAGACCACAGATACGCAGTATTTT

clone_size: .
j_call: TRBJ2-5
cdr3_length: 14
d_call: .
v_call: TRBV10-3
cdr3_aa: CAISASAGKETQYF
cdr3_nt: TGTGCCATCAGTGCCTCGGCTGGGAAGGAGACCCAGTACTTC

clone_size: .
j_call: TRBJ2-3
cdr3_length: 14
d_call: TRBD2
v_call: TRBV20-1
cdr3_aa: CSARQREGRHTQYF
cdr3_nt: TGCAGTGCTAGACAGCGGGAGGGCCGCCATACGCAGTATTTT

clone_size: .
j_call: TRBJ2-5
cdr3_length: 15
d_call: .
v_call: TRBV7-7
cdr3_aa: CASSTAWTAQETQYF
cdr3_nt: TGTGCCAGCAGCACCGCCTGGACAGCCCAAGAGACCCAGTACTTC

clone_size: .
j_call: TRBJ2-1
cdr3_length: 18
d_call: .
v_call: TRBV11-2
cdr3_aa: CASSGDSAVTDSYNEQFF
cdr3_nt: TGTGCCAGCAGCGGAGACTCTGCGGTTACCGACTCCTACAATGAGCAGTTCTTC

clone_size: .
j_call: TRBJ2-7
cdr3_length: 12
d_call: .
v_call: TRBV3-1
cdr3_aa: CASSHSSDEQYF
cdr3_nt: TGTGCCAGCAGCCACTCTTCCGACGAGCAGTACTTC

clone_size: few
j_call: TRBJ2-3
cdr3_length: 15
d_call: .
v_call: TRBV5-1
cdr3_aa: CASSRIGPSTDTQYF
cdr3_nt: TGCGCCAGCAGCCGTATAGGGCCTAGCACAGATACGCAGTATTTT

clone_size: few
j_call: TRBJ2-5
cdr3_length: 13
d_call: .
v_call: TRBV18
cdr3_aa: CASSHGLKETQYF
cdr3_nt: TGTGCCAGCTCACACGGACTTAAAGAGACCCAGTACTTC

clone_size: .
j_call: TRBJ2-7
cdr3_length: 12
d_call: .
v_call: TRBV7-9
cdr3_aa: CASSRGGDEQYF
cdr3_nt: TGTGCCAGCAGCCGCGGTGGTGACGAGCAGTACTTC

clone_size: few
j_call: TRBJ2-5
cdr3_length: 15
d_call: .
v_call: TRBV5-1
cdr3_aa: CASSLGDRFKETQYF
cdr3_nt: TGCGCCAGCAGCTTGGGCGACCGATTTAAAGAGACCCAGTACTTC

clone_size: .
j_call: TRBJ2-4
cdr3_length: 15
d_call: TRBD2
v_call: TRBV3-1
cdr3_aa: CASSQVAGGRNIQYF
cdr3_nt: TGTGCCAGCAGCCAAGTAGCGGGAGGGAGAAACATTCAGTACTTC

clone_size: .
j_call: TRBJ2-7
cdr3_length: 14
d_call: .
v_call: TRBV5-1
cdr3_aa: CASSLGQGSGEQYF
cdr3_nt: TGCGCCAGCAGCTTGGGGCAGGGTAGCGGCGAGCAGTACTTC

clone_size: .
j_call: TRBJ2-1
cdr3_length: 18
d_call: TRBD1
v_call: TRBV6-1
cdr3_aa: CASSRRDRGRGGYNEQFF
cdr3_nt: TGTGCCAGCAGTCGCCGGGACAGAGGCAGAGGAGGATACAATGAGCAGTTCTTC

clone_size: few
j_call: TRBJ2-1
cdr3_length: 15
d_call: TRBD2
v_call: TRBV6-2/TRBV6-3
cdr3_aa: CASSLELAGGYEQFF
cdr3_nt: TGTGCCAGCAGTTTAGAACTAGCGGGAGGGTATGAGCAGTTCTTC

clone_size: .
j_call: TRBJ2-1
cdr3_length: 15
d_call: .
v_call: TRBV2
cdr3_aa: CASTRNTNSYNEQFF
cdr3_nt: TGTGCCAGCACTCGAAATACGAACTCCTACAATGAGCAGTTCTTC

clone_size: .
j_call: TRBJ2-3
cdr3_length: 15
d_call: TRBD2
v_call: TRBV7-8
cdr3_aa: CASSYQRGLTDTQYF
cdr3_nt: TGTGCCAGCAGCTACCAGCGGGGCCTCACAGATACGCAGTATTTT

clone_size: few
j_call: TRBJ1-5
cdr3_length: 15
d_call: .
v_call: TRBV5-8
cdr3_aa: CASSLEQYSNQPQHF
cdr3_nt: TGTGCCAGCAGCTTGGAACAGTATAGCAATCAGCCCCAGCATTTT

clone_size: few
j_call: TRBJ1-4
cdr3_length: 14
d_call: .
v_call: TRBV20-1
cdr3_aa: CSATDRRGNEKLFF
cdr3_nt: TGCAGTGCTACTGACAGGCGGGGGAATGAAAAACTGTTTTTT

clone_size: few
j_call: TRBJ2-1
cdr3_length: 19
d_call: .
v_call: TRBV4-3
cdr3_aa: CASRRRMGGLQSSYNEQFF
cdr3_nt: TGCGCCAGCAGGCGAAGAATGGGAGGACTCCAGAGCTCCTACAATGAGCAGTTCTTC

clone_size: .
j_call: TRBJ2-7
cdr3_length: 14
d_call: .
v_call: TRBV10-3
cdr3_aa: CAISDGRTSYEQYF
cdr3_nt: TGTGCCATCAGTGATGGGCGGACCTCCTACGAGCAGTACTTC

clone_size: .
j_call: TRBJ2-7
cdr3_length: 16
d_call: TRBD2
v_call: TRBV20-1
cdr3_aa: CSARDPASGDSYEQYF
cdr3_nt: TGCAGTGCTAGAGATCCGGCTAGCGGGGACTCCTACGAGCAGTACTTC